These T cell receptor beta chains were read from a single sample in a study of blood T cells in healthy people across ages. MiXCR, applied by TCRdb to the 5' RACE reads, yields one record per CDR3 protein. The data contain 600,000 to 800,000 distinct CDR3 sequences, about 51% of them seen just once; the ten biggest clones take up approximately 12%. The sequenced sample was blood. The source of these receptors is a woman of 80 years or more in good health. The CDR3 runs from the conserved cysteine through the conserved F or W. A D gene is named only where the DNA matches it firmly. Clone size appears in some rows only: once, few, many, or a class for an expanded clone.

d_gene | j_gene | v_gene | abundance | CDR3nt | CDR3aa
. | TRBJ2-2 | TRBV29-1 | few | TGCAGCGTACATGTAGACACCGGGGAGCTGTTTTTT | CSVHVDTGELFF
. | TRBJ2-7 | TRBV3-1 | . | TGTGCCAGCAGCCACGGGACGGAGGCCTACGAGCAGTACTTC | CASSHGTEAYEQYF
. | TRBJ2-5 | TRBV20-1 | . | TGCAGTGCTAGTGCCCCTCAGGACTCCAGAGAGACCCAGTACTTC | CSASAPQDSRETQYF
. | TRBJ2-1 | TRBV3-1 | . | TGTGCCAGCATCCGAACTAACAATGAGCAGTTCTTC | CASIRTNNEQFF
. | TRBJ2-1 | TRBV5-1 | . | TGCGCCAGCAGCAACAGGGAGGTAAGCTCCTACAATGAGCAGTTCTTC | CASSNREVSSYNEQFF
. | TRBJ2-1 | TRBV7-8 | many | TGTGCCAGCAGCCCGGGACGAACCACCTACAATGAGCAGTTCTTC | CASSPGRTTYNEQFF
TRBD2 | TRBJ2-3 | TRBV6-5 | many | TGTGCCAGCAGTTACTCGAGTTTAGCGGGAGTTAGTGGTACGCAGTATTTT | CASSYSSLAGVSGTQYF
. | TRBJ2-3 | TRBV3-1 | . | TGTGCCAGCAGCCAAGATTTTTCAGATACGCAGTATTTT | CASSQDFSDTQYF
. | TRBJ1-4 | TRBV7-9 | . | TGTGCCAGCAGCTGGCGCAGGGGCGGTGATGAAAAACTGTTTTTT | CASSWRRGGDEKLFF
. | TRBJ1-6 | TRBV20-1 | few | TGCAGTGCACGCCAGAGGAGGGGTATCAATTCACCCCTCCACTTT | CSARQRRGINSPLHF
TRBD2 | TRBJ2-3 | TRBV7-9 | few | TGTGCCAGCAGCTTAGCCCCCCCTAGGACTAGCGGGAGGGACGATACGCAGTATTTT | CASSLAPPRTSGRDDTQYF
TRBD2 | TRBJ2-1 | TRBV5-1 | few | TGCGCCAGCAGCGCGGGACTAGCGGCCCACAATGAGCAGTTCTTC | CASSAGLAAHNEQFF
. | TRBJ2-3 | TRBV5-1 | . | TGCGCCAGCAGCGCTCAGCCTAGCACAGATACGCAGTATTTT | CASSAQPSTDTQYF
. | TRBJ2-7 | TRBV5-6 | . | TGTGCCAGCAGCTCGGCACGGGACAGTTCTAAAAGCGGGAACAGTTACGAGCAGTACTTC | CASSSARDSSKSGNSYEQYF
. | TRBJ2-7 | TRBV29-1 | once | TGCAGCGTTGTGTTTAGGGCAGAAAGATCCTACGAGCAGTACTTC | CSVVFRAERSYEQYF
. | TRBJ1-3 | TRBV15 | few | TGTGCCACCAGCAGAGAGAGGGGGTTTGGAAACACCATATATTTT | CATSRERGFGNTIYF
. | TRBJ2-5 | TRBV5-1 | once | TGCGCCAGCAGCTTAGTTAGCAGCCAAGAGACCCAGTACTTC | CASSLVSSQETQYF
TRBD2 | TRBJ2-7 | TRBV6-6 | many | TGTGCCAGCAGGGGACTAGCGGGAGGGAGCTCCTACGAGCAGTACTTC | CASRGLAGGSSYEQYF
. | TRBJ1-2 | TRBV4-2 | . | TGTGCCAGCAGCCAAGGGGAAGGGCGCCCTAACTATGGCTACACCTTC | CASSQGEGRPNYGYTF
. | TRBJ1-5 | TRBV6-6 | . | TGTGCCAGCAGATTAGGGCGGGTCGAGCAGCCCCAGCATTTT | CASRLGRVEQPQHF
. | TRBJ1-1 | TRBV27 | . | TGTGCCAGCAGTGAAGGGGCGAAGTTTTTCTTT | CASSEGAKFFF
. | TRBJ2-1 | TRBV2 | many | TGTGCCAGCAGGGCGCGGACCCAAGACAATGAGCAGTTCTTC | CASRARTQDNEQFF
TRBD1 | TRBJ2-7 | TRBV15 | . | TGTGCCACCAGCAGGGACGGACAGGGTTTCCACGAGCAGTACTTC | CATSRDGQGFHEQYF
TRBD1 | TRBJ2-2 | TRBV7-3 | . | TGTGCCAGCAGCCCGACAGGGATCTACGCGAACACCGGGGAGCTGTTTTTT | CASSPTGIYANTGELFF
. | TRBJ2-3 | TRBV6-5 | . | TGTGCCAGCAGTTACCTGAGCACAGATACGCAGTATTTT | CASSYLSTDTQYF
TRBD2 | TRBJ2-7 | TRBV5-1 | . | TGCGCCAGCAGCTCCCTAGCGGGGGGCTACAATGAGCAGTACTTC | CASSSLAGGYNEQYF
. | TRBJ1-2 | TRBV12-3/TRBV12-4 | . | TGTGCCAGCAGTACAAACAACTATGGCTACACCTTC | CASSTNNYGYTF
. | TRBJ2-4 | TRBV24-1 | many | TGTGCCACCAGTGATTTGCGTTGTTTTCGTCTATCACTAGCCAAAAACATTCAGTACTTC | CATSDLRCFRLSLAKNIQYF
. | TRBJ1-5 | TRBV19 | . | TGTGCCAGTTTTTCTACAGCAAGAGGCAATCAGCCCCAGCATTTT | CASFSTARGNQPQHF
TRBD2 | TRBJ2-3 | TRBV6-5 | . | TGTGCCAGCAGTGACCGGACTAGCGGTGGCACAGATACGCAGTATTTT | CASSDRTSGGTDTQYF
. | TRBJ1-2 | TRBV12-3/TRBV12-4 | . | TGTGCCAGCAGTTTAGCCCGAGGCCCCGGGCCATATGGCTACACCTTC | CASSLARGPGPYGYTF
. | TRBJ2-5 | TRBV20-1 | many | TGCAGTGCAACCTCCGGGACACTCGCCGGGGAGACCCAGTACTTC | CSATSGTLAGETQYF
TRBD1 | TRBJ1-6 | TRBV6-2/TRBV6-3 | . | TGTGCCACCGGACAGGGGGATTCACCCCCCCACTTT | CATGQGDSPPHF
TRBD1 | TRBJ2-3 | TRBV7-2 | . | TGTGCCAGCAGCTCGGGACAGAGAAGCACAGATACGCAGTATTTT | CASSSGQRSTDTQYF
. | TRBJ2-1 | TRBV5-1 | many | TGCGCCAGCAGCCCCGACCAAGCCTACAATGAGCAGTTCTTC | CASSPDQAYNEQFF
. | TRBJ2-5 | TRBV7-2 | . | TGTGCCAGCAGCGCCCTTAGCGCCGAGACCCAGTACTTC | CASSALSAETQYF
. | TRBJ2-7 | TRBV20-1 | few | TGCAGTGCTAGACGGACGGGGAAGGACGAGCAGTACTTC | CSARRTGKDEQYF
. | TRBJ2-5 | TRBV25-1 | . | TGTGCCAGCAGTGAATATACCGGGGGAACGGAGACCCAGTACTTC | CASSEYTGGTETQYF
. | TRBJ1-1 | TRBV25-1 | . | TGTGCCAGCAGAGGGCACACTGAAGCTTTCTTT | CASRGHTEAFF
. | TRBJ2-3 | TRBV11-2 | . | TGTGCCAGCAGCTGGGAGACAGGTCGTGGTAAGATGGATACGCAGTATTTT | CASSWETGRGKMDTQYF
TRBD1 | TRBJ2-5 | TRBV7-6 | . | TGTGCCAGCAGCTTGACAGGGATACAAGAGACCCAGTACTTC | CASSLTGIQETQYF
. | TRBJ2-1 | TRBV5-1 | many | TGCGCCAGCAGCTTACCGGATAGGGGATACAATGAGCAGTTCTTC | CASSLPDRGYNEQFF
TRBD1 | TRBJ1-6 | TRBV27 | many | TGTGCCAGCAGGGTATCCGGGACAGTCAATTCACCCCTCCACTTT | CASRVSGTVNSPLHF
. | TRBJ2-2 | TRBV20-1 | few | TGCAGTGCCGCATCGGGAAGGTCGCTACGCACCGGGGAGCTGTTTTTT | CSAASGRSLRTGELFF
. | TRBJ1-5 | TRBV2 | . | TGTGCCAGCAGTTACCAGGGACTTCCGAATCAGCCCCAGCATTTT | CASSYQGLPNQPQHF
TRBD1 | TRBJ2-2 | TRBV5-6 | few | TGTGCCAGCAGCTTTTGGCAGGGGGTTACCGGGGAGCTGTTTTTT | CASSFWQGVTGELFF
. | TRBJ2-1 | TRBV6-5 | many | TGTGCCAGCAGTTACGGGCGGGGGCTCGGTGAGCAGTTCTTC | CASSYGRGLGEQFF
. | TRBJ2-1 | TRBV5-1 | few | TGCGCCAGCAGGCTGGTCGATGAGCAGTTCTTC | CASRLVDEQFF
. | TRBJ2-7 | TRBV7-2 | . | TGTGCCAGCAGCTTAGCGCTAGAGGTGCCCTACGAGCAGTACTTC | CASSLALEVPYEQYF
TRBD1 | TRBJ2-3 | TRBV30 | . | TGTGCCTGGGCCACCATGTCTGCCGGACAGGGGGTTAGTGCTGATACGCAGTATTTT | CAWATMSAGQGVSADTQYF
. | TRBJ2-7 | TRBV5-1 | . | TGCGCCAGCAGCCGAGGGTTGGGGGTCTACGAGCAGTACTTC | CASSRGLGVYEQYF